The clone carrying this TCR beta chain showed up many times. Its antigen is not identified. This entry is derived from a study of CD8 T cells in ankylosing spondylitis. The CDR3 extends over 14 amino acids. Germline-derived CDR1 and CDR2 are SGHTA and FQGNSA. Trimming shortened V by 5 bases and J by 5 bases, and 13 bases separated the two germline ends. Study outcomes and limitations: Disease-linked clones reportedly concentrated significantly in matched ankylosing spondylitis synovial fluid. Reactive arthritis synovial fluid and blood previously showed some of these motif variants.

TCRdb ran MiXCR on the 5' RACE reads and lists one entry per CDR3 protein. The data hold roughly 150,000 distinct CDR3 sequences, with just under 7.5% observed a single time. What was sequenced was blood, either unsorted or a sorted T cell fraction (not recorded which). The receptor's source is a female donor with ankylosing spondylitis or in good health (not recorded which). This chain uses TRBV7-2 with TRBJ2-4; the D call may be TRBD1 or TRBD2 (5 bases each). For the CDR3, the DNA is TGTGCCAGCAGCCCCCGGGGCCTCCAAAACATTCAGTACTTC. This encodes CASSPRGLQNIQYF.